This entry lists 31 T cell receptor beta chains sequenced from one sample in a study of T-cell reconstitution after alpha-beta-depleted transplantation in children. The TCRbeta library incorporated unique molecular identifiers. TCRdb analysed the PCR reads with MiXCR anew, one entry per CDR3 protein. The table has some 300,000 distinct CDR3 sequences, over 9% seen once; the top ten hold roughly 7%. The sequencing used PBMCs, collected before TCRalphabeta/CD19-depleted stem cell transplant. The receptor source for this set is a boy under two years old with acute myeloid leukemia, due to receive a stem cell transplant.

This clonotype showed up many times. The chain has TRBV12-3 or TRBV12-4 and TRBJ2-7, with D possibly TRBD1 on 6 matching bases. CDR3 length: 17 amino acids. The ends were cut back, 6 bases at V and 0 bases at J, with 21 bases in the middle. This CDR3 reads CASRVLSAGAISYEQYF. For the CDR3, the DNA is TGTGCCAGCAGGGTCCTCTCCGCAGGGGCCATCTCCTACGAGCAGTACTTC.

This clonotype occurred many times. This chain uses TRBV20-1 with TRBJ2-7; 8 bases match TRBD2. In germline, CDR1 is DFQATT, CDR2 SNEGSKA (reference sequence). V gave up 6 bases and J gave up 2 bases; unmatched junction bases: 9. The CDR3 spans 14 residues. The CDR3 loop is CSAPGLAATYEQYF. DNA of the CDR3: TGCAGTGCCCCCGGACTAGCTGCAACCTACGAGCAGTACTTC.

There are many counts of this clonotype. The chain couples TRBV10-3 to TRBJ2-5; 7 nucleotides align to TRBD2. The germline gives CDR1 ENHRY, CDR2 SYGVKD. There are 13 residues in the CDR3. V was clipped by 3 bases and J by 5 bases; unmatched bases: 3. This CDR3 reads CAISDALAETQYF. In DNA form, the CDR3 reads TGTGCCATCAGTGACGCACTAGCGGAGACCCAGTACTTC.

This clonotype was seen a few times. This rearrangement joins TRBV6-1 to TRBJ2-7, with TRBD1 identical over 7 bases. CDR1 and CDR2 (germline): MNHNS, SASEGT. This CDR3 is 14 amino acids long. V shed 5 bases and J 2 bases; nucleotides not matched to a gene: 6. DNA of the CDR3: TGTGCCAGCAGTCCCGCGACAGGGCCCTACGAGCAGTACTTC. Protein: CASSPATGPYEQYF.

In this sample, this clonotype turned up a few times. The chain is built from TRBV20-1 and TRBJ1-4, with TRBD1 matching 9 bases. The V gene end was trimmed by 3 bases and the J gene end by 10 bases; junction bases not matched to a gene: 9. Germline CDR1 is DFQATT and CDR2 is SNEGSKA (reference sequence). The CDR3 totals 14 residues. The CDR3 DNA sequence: TGCAGTGCTAGCTCTGGACAGGGGAAGCGAAAACTGTTTTTT. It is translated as CSASSGQGKRKLFF.

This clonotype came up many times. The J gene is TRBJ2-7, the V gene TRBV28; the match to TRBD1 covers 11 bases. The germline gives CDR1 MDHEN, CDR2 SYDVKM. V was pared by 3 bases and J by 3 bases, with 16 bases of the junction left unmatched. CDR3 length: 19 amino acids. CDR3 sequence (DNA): TGTGCCAGCAGTTTCCCAAAGCCCGGGACAGGGGGAAGGGTCTACGAGCAGTACTTC. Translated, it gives CASSFPKPGTGGRVYEQYF.

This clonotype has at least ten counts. The CDR3 nucleotides read TGTGCCAGCAGCGGACGGACAGGGGGTCGACAAGAGACCCAGTACTTC. Amino acid sequence: CASSGRTGGRQETQYF. The chain employs TRBV7-9 and TRBJ2-5; 10 bases are a match to TRBD1. Germline CDR1 and CDR2: SEHNR and FQNEAQ (reference sequence). V was clipped by 5 bases and J by 2 bases; unmatched bases: 8. CDR3 size: 16 residues.

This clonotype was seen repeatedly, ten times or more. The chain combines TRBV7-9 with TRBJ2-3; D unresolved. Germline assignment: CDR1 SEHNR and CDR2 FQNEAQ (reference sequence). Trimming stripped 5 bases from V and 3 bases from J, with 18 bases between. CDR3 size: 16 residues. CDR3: CASSPPGGVGTDTQYF. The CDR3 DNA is TGTGCCAGCAGCCCACCTGGCGGAGTTGGGACAGATACGCAGTATTTT.

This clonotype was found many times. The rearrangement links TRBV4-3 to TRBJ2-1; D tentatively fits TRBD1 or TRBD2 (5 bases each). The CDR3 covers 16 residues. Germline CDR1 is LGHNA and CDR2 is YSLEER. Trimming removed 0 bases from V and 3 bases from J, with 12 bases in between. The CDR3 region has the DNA TGCGCCAGCAGCCAAGATCGCGATGGGGGCTACAATGAGCAGTTCTTC. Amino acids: CASSQDRDGGYNEQFF.

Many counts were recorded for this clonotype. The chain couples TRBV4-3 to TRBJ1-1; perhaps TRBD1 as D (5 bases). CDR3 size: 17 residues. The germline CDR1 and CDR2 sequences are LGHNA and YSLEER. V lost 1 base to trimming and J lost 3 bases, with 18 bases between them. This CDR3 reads CASSQGPSAGRDTEAFF. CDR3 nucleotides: TGCGCCAGCAGCCAAGGTCCGTCGGCAGGGAGGGACACTGAAGCTTTCTTT.

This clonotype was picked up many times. The CDR3 bases are TGCGCCAGCAGCTTGGACGGGACAGGGCGAGCCAAAAACATTCAGTACTTC. Protein: CASSLDGTGRAKNIQYF. The chain links TRBV5-1 to TRBJ2-4; 9 nucleotides line up with TRBD1. The ends lost 0 bases at V and 0 bases at J; junction bases unmatched: 4. The CDR3 spans 17 residues. Germline lookup yields CDR1 SGHRS and CDR2 YFSETQ.

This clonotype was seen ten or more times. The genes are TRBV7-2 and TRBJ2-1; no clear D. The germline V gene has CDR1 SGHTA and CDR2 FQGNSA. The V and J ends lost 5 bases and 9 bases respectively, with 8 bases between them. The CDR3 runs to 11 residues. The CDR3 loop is CASSPSGEQFF. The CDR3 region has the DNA TGTGCCAGCAGCCCCTCGGGTGAGCAGTTCTTC. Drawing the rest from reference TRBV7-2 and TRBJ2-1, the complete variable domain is GAGVSQSPSNKVTEKGKDVELRCDPISGHTALYWYRQSLGQGLEFLIYFQGNSAPDKSGLPSDRFSAERTGGSVSTLTIQRTQQEDSAVYLCASSPSGEQFFGPGTRLTVL.

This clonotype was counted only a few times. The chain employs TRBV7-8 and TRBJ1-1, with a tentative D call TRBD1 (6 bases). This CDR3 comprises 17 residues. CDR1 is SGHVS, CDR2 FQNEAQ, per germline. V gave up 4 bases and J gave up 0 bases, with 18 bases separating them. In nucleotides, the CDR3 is TGTGCCAGCAGCTCACAGGGTTTAGCTCTGATGAACACTGAAGCTTTCTTT. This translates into CASSSQGLALMNTEAFF. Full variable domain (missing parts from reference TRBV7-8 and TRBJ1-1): GAGVSQSPRYKVAKRGQDVALRCDPISGHVSLFWYQQALGQGPEFLTYFQNEAQLDKSGLPSDRFFAERPEGSVSTLKIQRTQQEDSAVYLCASSSQGLALMNTEAFFGQGTRLTVV.

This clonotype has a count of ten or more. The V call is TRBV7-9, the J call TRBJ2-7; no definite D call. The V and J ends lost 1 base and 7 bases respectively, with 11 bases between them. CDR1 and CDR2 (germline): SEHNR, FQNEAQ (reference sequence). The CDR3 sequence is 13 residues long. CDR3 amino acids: CASSLGSSPEQYF. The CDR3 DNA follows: TGTGCCAGCAGCTTAGGATCCAGCCCAGAGCAGTACTTC.

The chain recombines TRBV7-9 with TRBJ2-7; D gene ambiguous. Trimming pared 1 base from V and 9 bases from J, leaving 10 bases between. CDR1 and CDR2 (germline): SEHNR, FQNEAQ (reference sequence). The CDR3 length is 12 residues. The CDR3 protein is CASSLGGPGQYF. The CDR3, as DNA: TGTGCCAGCAGCTTAGGCGGACCTGGGCAGTACTTC.

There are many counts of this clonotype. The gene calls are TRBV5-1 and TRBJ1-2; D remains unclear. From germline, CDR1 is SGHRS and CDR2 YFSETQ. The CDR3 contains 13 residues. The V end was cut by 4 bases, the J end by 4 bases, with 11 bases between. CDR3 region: CASSIGSGYGYTF. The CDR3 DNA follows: TGCGCCAGCAGCATAGGGAGCGGCTATGGCTACACCTTC.

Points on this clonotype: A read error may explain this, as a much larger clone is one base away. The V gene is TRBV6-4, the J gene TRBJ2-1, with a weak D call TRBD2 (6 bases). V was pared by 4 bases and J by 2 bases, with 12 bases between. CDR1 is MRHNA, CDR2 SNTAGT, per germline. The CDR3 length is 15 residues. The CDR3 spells CASSAIGGTYNEQFF. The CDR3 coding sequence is TGTGCCAGCAGTGCTATAGGCGGGACCTACAATGAGCAGTTCTTC.

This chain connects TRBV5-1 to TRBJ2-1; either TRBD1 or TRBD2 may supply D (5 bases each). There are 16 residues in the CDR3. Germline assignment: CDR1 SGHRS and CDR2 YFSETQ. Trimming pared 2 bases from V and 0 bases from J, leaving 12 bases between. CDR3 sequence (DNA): TGCGCCAGCAGCTTACTCCGGGACGACTCCTACAATGAGCAGTTCTTC. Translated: CASSLLRDDSYNEQFF. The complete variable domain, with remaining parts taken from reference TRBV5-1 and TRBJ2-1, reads KAGVTQTPRYLIKTRGQQVTLSCSPISGHRSVSWYQQTPGQGLQFLFEYFSETQRNKGNFPGRFSGRQFSNSRSEMNVSTLELGDSALYLCASSLLRDDSYNEQFFGPGTRLTVL.

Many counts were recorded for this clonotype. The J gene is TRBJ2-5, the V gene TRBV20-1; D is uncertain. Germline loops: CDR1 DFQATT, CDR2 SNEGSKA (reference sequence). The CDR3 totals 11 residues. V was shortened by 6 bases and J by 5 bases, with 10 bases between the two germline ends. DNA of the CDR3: TGCAGTGCGCCGCCTGGGGAGACCCAGTACTTC. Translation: CSAPPGETQYF.

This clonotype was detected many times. CDR3 residues: CSVEDQDRERGVYGYTF. The CDR3 region has the DNA TGCAGCGTTGAAGACCAAGACAGGGAGCGGGGGGTCTATGGCTACACCTTC. V and J are TRBV29-1 and TRBJ1-2, with 7 bases lining up with TRBD1. Trimming took 0 bases from V and 4 from J; bases not matched to a gene: 14. Germline V gives CDR1 SQVTM, CDR2 ANQGSEA. This CDR3 contains 17 residues.

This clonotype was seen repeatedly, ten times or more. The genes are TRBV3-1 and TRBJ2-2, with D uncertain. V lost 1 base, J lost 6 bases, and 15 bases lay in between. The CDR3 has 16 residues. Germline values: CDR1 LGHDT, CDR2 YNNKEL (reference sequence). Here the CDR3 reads CASSQVDTLSPGELFF. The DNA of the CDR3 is TGTGCCAGCAGCCAAGTGGATACTCTTAGTCCCGGGGAGCTGTTTTTT.

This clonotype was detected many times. For the CDR3, the DNA is TGTGCCAGCAGCTTAGTTATTTACAATGAGCAGTTCTTC. Translating gives CASSLVIYNEQFF. V gene TRBV7-6 combines with J gene TRBJ2-1; D unresolved. V lost 1 base and J 4 bases, leaving 5 bases between the germline ends. The CDR3 extends over 13 amino acids. The V gene's germline CDR1 is SGHVS and CDR2 FNYEAQ.

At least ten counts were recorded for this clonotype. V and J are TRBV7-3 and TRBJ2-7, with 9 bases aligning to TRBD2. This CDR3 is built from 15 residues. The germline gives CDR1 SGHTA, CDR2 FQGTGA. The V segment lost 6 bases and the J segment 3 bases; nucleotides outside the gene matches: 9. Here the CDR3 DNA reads TGTGCCAGCAGTCCCGGACTAGCGCTTTTCTACGAGCAGTACTTC. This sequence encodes CASSPGLALFYEQYF.

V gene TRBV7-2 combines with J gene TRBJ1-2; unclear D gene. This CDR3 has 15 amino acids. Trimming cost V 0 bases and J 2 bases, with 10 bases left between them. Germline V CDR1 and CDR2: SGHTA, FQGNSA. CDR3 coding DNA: TGTGCCAGCAGCTTAGCGGTATGGGTAAACTATGGCTACACCTTC. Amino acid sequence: CASSLAVWVNYGYTF.

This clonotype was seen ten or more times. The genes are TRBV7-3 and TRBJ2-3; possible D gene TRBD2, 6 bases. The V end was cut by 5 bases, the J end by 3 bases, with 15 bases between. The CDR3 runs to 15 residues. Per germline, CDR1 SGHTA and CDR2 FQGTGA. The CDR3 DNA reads TGTGCCAGCAGCGTTCAGGGAGGACCAACAGATACGCAGTATTTT. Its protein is CASSVQGGPTDTQYF.

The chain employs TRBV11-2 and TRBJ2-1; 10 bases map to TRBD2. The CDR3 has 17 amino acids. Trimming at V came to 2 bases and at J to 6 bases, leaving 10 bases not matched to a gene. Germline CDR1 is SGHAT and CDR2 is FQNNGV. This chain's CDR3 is CASSLYRAGGPGNEQFF. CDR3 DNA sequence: TGTGCCAGCAGCTTATATCGAGCGGGAGGGCCGGGCAATGAGCAGTTCTTC.

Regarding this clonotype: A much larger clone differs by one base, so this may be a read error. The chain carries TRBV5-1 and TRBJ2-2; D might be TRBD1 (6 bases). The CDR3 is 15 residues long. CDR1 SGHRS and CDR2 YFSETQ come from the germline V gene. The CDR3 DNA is TGCGCCAGCAGCTTCGTGACAGGAAACACCGGGGACCTGTTTTTT. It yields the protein CASSFVTGNTGDLFF. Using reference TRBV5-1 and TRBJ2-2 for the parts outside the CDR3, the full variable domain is KAGVTQTPRYLIKTRGQQVTLSCSPISGHRSVSWYQQTPGQGLQFLFEYFSETQRNKGNFPGRFSGRQFSNSRSEMNVSTLELGDSALYLCASSFVTGNTGDLFFGEGSRLTVL.

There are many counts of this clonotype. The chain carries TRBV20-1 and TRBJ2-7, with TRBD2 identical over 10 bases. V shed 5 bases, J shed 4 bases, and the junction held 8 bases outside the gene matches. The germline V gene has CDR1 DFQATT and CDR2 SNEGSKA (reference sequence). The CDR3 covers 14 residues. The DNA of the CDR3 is TGCAGTGCTGAGACAGCTAGCGGGAGTTACGAGCAGTACTTC. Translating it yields CSAETASGSYEQYF.

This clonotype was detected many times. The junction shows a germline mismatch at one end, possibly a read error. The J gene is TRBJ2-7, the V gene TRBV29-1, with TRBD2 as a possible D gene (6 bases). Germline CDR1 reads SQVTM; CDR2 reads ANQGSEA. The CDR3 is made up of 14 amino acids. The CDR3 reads CSVEVAGLPYEQCF. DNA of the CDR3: TGCAGCGTTGAAGTTGCGGGACTCCCCTACGAGCAGTGCTTC.

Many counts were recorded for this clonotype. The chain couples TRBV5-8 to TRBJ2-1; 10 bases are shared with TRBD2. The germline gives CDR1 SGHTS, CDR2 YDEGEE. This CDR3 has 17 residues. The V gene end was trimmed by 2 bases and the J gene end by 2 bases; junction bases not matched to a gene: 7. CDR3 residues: CASSFTSGVSPYNEQFF. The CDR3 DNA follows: TGTGCCAGCAGCTTTACTAGCGGGGTTTCGCCCTACAATGAGCAGTTCTTC.

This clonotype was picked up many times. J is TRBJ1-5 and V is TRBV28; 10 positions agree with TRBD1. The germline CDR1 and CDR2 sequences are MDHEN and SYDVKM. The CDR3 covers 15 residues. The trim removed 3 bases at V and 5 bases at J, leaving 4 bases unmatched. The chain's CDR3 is CASSLGTGEYQPQHF. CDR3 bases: TGTGCCAGCAGTTTGGGGACAGGGGAATATCAGCCCCAGCATTTT.